Below, 24 T cell receptor beta chains from the same sample are listed, as sequenced in a study of cytomegalovirus exposure and HLA in healthy donors. The PCR made use of 60 Vbeta and 13 Jbeta primers. Here immunoSEQ multiplex PCR was the method, and the copy in TCRdb shows in-frame clones only, minus some. This sample carries fewer than 120,000 clones, around 83% of them seen once, and the ten largest clones take 2.5% to 3.5%. Sequenced input: PBMCs. All receptors derive from a woman aged 60-70 years in good health and CMV-seropositive.

The chain joins TRBV5-8 to TRBJ2-7, with D unresolved. This CDR3 is 16 amino acids long. Germline lookup yields CDR1 SGHTS and CDR2 YDEGEE. Trimming took 0 bases from V and 3 from J, leaving 16 bases between them. CDR3 nucleotide sequence: TGTGCCAGCAGCTTGGTTTTGATAAAACTCAACTACGAGCAGTACTTC. It translates to CASSLVLIKLNYEQYF.

The J gene is TRBJ2-1, the V gene TRBV5-1; 14 bases line up with TRBD2. J gave up 6 bases and V 6 bases, and 8 bases lay outside the gene matches. CDR1 and CDR2 (germline): SGHRS, YFSETQ. The CDR3 sequence is 16 residues long. CDR3 amino acids: CASMMGLAGVGNEQFF. The CDR3 nucleotides are TGCGCCAGCATGATGGGACTAGCGGGAGTCGGCAATGAGCAGTTCTTC. Using reference TRBV5-1 and TRBJ2-1 for the parts outside the CDR3, the full variable domain is KAGVTQTPRYLIKTRGQQVTLSCSPISGHRSVSWYQQTPGQGLQFLFEYFSETQRNKGNFPGRFSGRQFSNSRSEMNVSTLELGDSALYLCASMMGLAGVGNEQFFGPGTRLTVL.

The chain combines TRBV4-2 with TRBJ1-2; D is possibly TRBD1 (5 bases). CDR1 LGHNA and CDR2 YNFKEQ come from the germline V gene. This CDR3 has 13 amino acids. Between the trimmed V and J ends, which lost 4 bases and 7 bases, there was a span of 13 bases. The CDR3 loop reads CASSPQSGGGYTF. The CDR3 nucleotides are TGTGCCAGCAGCCCCCAATCGGGGGGTGGCTACACCTTC.

V usage is TRBV5-1 and J usage is TRBJ2-7; no clear D. The ends were cut back, 0 bases at V and 3 bases at J, with 7 bases in the middle. From germline, CDR1 is SGHRS and CDR2 YFSETQ. The CDR3 consists of 13 residues. The CDR3 spells CASSLGLDYEQYF. In DNA form, the CDR3 reads TGCGCCAGCAGCTTGGGGCTAGACTACGAGCAGTACTTC.

This clone occurred a few times. V is TRBV7-9 and J is TRBJ1-5; D unclear. The germline CDR1 and CDR2 sequences are SEHNR and FQNEAQ (reference sequence). V lost 5 bases and J 3 bases, leaving 5 bases between the germline ends. CDR3 length: 12 residues. CDR3 coding DNA: TGTGCCAGCAGCGCGATCAATCAGCCCCAGCATTTT. The encoded protein is CASSAINQPQHF.

J is TRBJ1-3 and V is TRBV28; the match to TRBD1 covers 7 bases. V dropped 5 bases and J dropped 3; count of bases not matched to a gene: 4. The CDR3 loop spans 14 amino acids. Germline CDR1 and CDR2: MDHEN and SYDVKM. The CDR3 DNA reads as TGTGCCAGCAGTGTAGACAGGGTTGGAAACACCATATATTTT. It translates to CASSVDRVGNTIYF.

The genes are TRBV5-1 and TRBJ1-2, with 7 positions matching TRBD1. The V gene's germline CDR1 is SGHRS and CDR2 YFSETQ. The V gene end was trimmed by 0 bases and the J gene end by 4 bases; junction bases not matched to a gene: 12. CDR3 length equals 17 residues. CDR3: CASSLAKMTGLIYGYTF. In nucleotides, the CDR3 is TGCGCCAGCAGCTTGGCCAAAATGACAGGGTTAATCTATGGCTACACCTTC.

As regards this clone: One end of the junction is discordant with germline, which a read error may explain. The CDR3 DNA sequence: TGTTCCAGCAGCCAAACAACAGGGGCTGGAAACACCATATATTTT. It encodes CSSSQTTGAGNTIYF. The chain combines TRBV7-9 with TRBJ1-3; 7 positions agree with TRBD1. This CDR3 comprises 15 residues. Per germline, CDR1 SEHNR and CDR2 FQNEAQ (reference sequence).

This chain links TRBV5-1 with TRBJ2-7; D gene uncertain. Germline values: CDR1 SGHRS, CDR2 YFSETQ. Between the trimmed V and J ends, which lost 0 bases and 4 bases, there was a span of 8 bases. This CDR3 contains 13 residues. CDR3 DNA: TGCGCCAGCAGCTTGGGTCTCGGGTACGAGCAGTACTTC. This encodes CASSLGLGYEQYF.

The chain combines TRBV5-1 with TRBJ2-5; 8 nucleotides line up with TRBD2. The CDR3 is 15 amino acids. J lost 2 bases, V lost 0 bases, and 3 bases had no gene match. CDR1 is SGHRS, CDR2 YFSETQ, per germline. Here the CDR3 DNA reads TGCGCCAGCAGCTTGGGTCCTAGCGGGCAAGAGACCCAGTACTTC. Encoded protein: CASSLGPSGQETQYF.

The chain combines TRBV6-1 with TRBJ2-5; 11 bases fit TRBD2. The ends lost 2 bases at V and 1 base at J; junction bases unmatched: 0. CDR1 is MNHNS and CDR2 is SASEGT in the germline V gene. The CDR3 sequence is 15 residues long. CDR3 amino acids: CASSELAGGQETQYF. The CDR3 nucleotides are TGTGCCAGCAGTGAACTAGCGGGAGGCCAAGAGACCCAGTACTTC.

The V gene is TRBV7-9, the J gene TRBJ1-2; no clear D. Germline V gives CDR1 SEHNR, CDR2 FQNEAQ (reference sequence). The V end lost 1 base, the J end lost 8 bases, and 14 bases lay between the germline ends. The CDR3 sequence is 14 residues long. The CDR3 spells CASSLVDGPGGYTF. As DNA, the CDR3 is TGTGCCAGCAGCTTAGTTGATGGGCCTGGAGGCTACACCTTC.

V and J are TRBV5-4 and TRBJ1-6; 7 nucleotides align to TRBD1. V was pared by 4 bases and J by 8 bases, with 6 bases of the junction left unmatched. The CDR3 has 14 amino acids. The germline V gene has CDR1 SGHNT and CDR2 YYREEE (reference sequence). The CDR3 sequence: CASSGGTADSPLHF. Written as DNA, the CDR3 is TGTGCCAGCAGCGGCGGGACAGCGGATTCACCCCTCCACTTT. Full variable domain (remainder filled in from reference TRBV5-4 and TRBJ1-6): ETGVTQSPTHLIKTRGQQVTLRCSSQSGHNTVSWYQQALGQGPQFIFQYYREEENGRGNFPPRFSGLQFPNYSSELNVNALELDDSALYLCASSGGTADSPLHFGNGTRLTVT.

This chain connects TRBV5-4 to TRBJ2-2; 7 bases agree with TRBD1. The CDR3 runs to 14 residues. Losses at the gene ends were 6 bases for V and 3 bases for J; bases not matched to a gene: 5. The V gene's germline CDR1 is SGHNT and CDR2 YYREEE (reference sequence). In DNA, the CDR3 is TGTGCCAGCACCCCAGGACAGGACACCGGGGAGCTGTTTTTT. This encodes CASTPGQDTGELFF. Full variable domain (rest looked up from reference TRBV5-4 and TRBJ2-2): ETGVTQSPTHLIKTRGQQVTLRCSSQSGHNTVSWYQQALGQGPQFIFQYYREEENGRGNFPPRFSGLQFPNYSSELNVNALELDDSALYLCASTPGQDTGELFFGEGSRLTVL.

The chain couples TRBV5-8 to TRBJ1-2, with TRBD1 matching 10 bases. This CDR3 has 13 residues. The V segment lost 4 bases and the J segment 4 bases; nucleotides outside the gene matches: 1. CDR1 is SGHTS and CDR2 is YDEGEE in the germline V gene. CDR3 loop: CASSGQGVYGYTF. The CDR3 DNA is TGTGCCAGCAGCGGACAGGGGGTCTATGGCTACACCTTC.

This clone has a single count. The gene calls are TRBV20-1 and TRBJ1-4; no reliable D call. V lost 4 bases, J lost 11 bases, and 11 bases lay in between. The germline gives CDR1 DFQATT, CDR2 SNEGSKA (reference sequence). The CDR3 spans 11 residues. CDR3 in DNA: TGCAGTGCTATCGACATCGCCAAACTGTTTTTT. It translates to CSAIDIAKLFF.

The chain links TRBV25-1 to TRBJ2-5; TRBD1 agrees at 8 bases. The J call could be wrong; TRBJ2-7 is a better fit for the DNA end. Germline-derived CDR1 and CDR2 are MGHDK and SYGVNS. The CDR3 length is 15 residues. DNA of the CDR3: TGTGCCAGCAGCCCAGCGGACAGGGTAGCCTACGAGCAGTACTTC. Encoded protein: CASSPADRVAYEQYF.

As regards this clone: A junction boundary mismatches the germline segment, possibly from a read error. The genes are TRBV7-9 and TRBJ1-2, with 9 bases aligning to TRBD1. This CDR3 has 15 residues. The V gene's germline CDR1 is SEHNR and CDR2 FQNEAQ (reference sequence). Written as DNA, the CDR3 is TGTTCCAGCAGGCCATACCGGGACAGGGCGTATGGCTACACCTTC. Translation gives CSSRPYRDRAYGYTF.

The genes are TRBV7-2 and TRBJ2-3; 9 bases fit TRBD2. This CDR3 comprises 17 residues. The J segment lost 0 bases and the V segment lost 3 bases, leaving 7 bases of the junction unmatched. Germline-derived CDR1 and CDR2 are SGHTA and FQGNSA. Here the CDR3 reads CASSFQAGGSSTDTQYF. The CDR3 DNA is TGTGCCAGCAGCTTTCAGGCGGGAGGGTCTAGCACAGATACGCAGTATTTT.

This chain connects TRBV5-5 to TRBJ1-2, with D perhaps TRBD1 (6 bases). CDR3 length: 13 residues. Germline V lookup: CDR1 SGHKS, CDR2 YYEKEE (reference sequence). Between the trimmed V and J ends, which lost 2 bases and 5 bases, there was a span of 10 bases. The CDR3 loop reads CASSLYREYGYTF. CDR3 DNA: TGTGCCAGCAGCTTATACAGGGAATATGGCTACACCTTC.

The rearrangement links TRBV6-6 to TRBJ1-2; 7 positions match TRBD1. Germline V CDR1 and CDR2: MNHNY, SVGAGI (reference sequence). Trimming took 2 bases from V and 11 from J; bases not matched to a gene: 8. The CDR3 runs 13 residues. CDR3 amino acids: CASSYPDRAGYTF. In DNA form, the CDR3 reads TGTGCCAGCAGTTACCCAGACAGGGCCGGGTACACCTTC.

The gene calls are TRBV7-9 and TRBJ1-3; maybe TRBD1 (5 bases). The CDR3 runs 16 residues. CDR1 SEHNR and CDR2 FQNEAQ come from the germline V gene (reference sequence). Trimming pared 4 bases from V and 4 bases from J, leaving 17 bases between. As DNA, the CDR3 is TGTGCCAGCAGCTCGTCGCAGGGTCTTTCGGGAAACACCATATATTTT. Its translation: CASSSSQGLSGNTIYF.

The V gene is TRBV6-5, the J gene TRBJ1-5, with 7 bases identical to TRBD1. V was pared by 4 bases and J by 4 bases, with 10 bases of the junction left unmatched. The CDR3 extends over 16 amino acids. CDR1 is MNHEY, CDR2 SVGAGI, per germline. The CDR3 DNA reads as TGTGCCAGCAGTTCCTCTCAGGGACAGCGGAATCAGCCCCAGCATTTT. Protein: CASSSSQGQRNQPQHF.

The chain combines TRBV5-4 with TRBJ2-1; D might be TRBD1 (6 bases). Deletions cut 3 bases from V and 5 bases from J, with 15 bases between. The V gene's germline CDR1 is SGHNT and CDR2 YYREEE (reference sequence). The CDR3 runs to 15 residues. The CDR3 DNA is TGTGCCAGCAGCTCCCCGGGACAAGGCCACAATGAGCAGTTCTTC. It codes for CASSSPGQGHNEQFF.